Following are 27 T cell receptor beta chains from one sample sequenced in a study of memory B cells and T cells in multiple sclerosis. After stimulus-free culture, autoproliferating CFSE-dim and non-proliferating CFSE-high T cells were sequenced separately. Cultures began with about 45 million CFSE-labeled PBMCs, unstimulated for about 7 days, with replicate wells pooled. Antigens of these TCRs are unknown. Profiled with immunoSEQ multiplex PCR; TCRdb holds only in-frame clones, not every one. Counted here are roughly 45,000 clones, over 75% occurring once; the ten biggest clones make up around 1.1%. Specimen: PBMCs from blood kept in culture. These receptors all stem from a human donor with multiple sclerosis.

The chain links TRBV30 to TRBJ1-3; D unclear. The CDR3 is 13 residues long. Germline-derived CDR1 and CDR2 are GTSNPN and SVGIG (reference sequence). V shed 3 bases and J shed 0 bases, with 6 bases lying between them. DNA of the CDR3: TGTGCCTGGAGGCGGGGCTCTGGAAACACCATATATTTT. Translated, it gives CAWRRGSGNTIYF.

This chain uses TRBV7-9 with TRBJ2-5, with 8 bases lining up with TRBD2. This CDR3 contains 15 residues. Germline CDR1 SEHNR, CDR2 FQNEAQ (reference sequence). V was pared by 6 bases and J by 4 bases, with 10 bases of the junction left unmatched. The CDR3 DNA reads TGTGCCAGCAGGGATACCGGGACTAGGGGAGAGACCCAGTACTTC. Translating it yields CASRDTGTRGETQYF.

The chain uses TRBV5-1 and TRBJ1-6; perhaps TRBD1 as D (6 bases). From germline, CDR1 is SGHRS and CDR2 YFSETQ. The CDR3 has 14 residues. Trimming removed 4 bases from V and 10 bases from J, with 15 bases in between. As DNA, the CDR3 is TGCGCCAGCAGCAAGGCAGGGGAGGGATCACCCCTCCACTTT. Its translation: CASSKAGEGSPLHF.

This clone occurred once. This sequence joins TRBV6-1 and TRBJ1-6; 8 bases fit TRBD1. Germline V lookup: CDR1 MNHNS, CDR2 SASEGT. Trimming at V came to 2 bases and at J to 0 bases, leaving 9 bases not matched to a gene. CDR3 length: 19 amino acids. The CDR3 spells CASSEKVGTGYSYNSPLHF. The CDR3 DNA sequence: TGTGCCAGCAGTGAAAAGGTTGGGACAGGATACTCCTATAATTCACCCCTCCACTTT.

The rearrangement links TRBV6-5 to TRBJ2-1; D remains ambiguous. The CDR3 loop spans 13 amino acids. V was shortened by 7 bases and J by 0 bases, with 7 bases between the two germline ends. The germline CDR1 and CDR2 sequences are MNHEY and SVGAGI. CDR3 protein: CASTRSSYNEQFF. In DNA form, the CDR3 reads TGTGCCAGCACCAGGAGCTCCTACAATGAGCAGTTCTTC.

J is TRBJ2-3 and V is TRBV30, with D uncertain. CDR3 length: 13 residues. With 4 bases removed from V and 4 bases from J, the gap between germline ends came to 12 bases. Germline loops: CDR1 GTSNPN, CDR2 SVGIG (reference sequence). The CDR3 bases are TGTGCCTGGACCCTGAACCCGGCAGATACGCAGTATTTT. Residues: CAWTLNPADTQYF.

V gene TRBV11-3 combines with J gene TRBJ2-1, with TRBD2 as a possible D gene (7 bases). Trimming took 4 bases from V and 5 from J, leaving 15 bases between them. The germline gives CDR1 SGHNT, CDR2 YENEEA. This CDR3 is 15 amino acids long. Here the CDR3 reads CASSSRGALDNEQFF. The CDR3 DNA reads TGTGCCAGCAGCTCTCGGGGGGCCCTGGACAATGAGCAGTTCTTC.

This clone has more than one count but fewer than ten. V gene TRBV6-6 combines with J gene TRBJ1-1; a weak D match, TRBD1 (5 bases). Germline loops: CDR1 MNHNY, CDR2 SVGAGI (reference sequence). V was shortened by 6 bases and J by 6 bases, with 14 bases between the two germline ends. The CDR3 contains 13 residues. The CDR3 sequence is CASRAGLGPEAFF. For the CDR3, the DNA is TGTGCCAGCAGAGCGGGACTAGGACCTGAAGCTTTCTTT.

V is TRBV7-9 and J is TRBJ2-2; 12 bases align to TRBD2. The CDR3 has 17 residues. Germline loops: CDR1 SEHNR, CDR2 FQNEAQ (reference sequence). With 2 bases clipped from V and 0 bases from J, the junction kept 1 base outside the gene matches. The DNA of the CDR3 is TGTGCCAGCAGCTTAAGACTAGCGGGGGCGAACACCGGGGAGCTGTTTTTT. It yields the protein CASSLRLAGANTGELFF.

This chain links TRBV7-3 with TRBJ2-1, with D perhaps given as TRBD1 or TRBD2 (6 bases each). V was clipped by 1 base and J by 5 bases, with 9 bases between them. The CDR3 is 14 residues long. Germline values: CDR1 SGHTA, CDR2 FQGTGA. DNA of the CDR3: TGTGCCAGCAGCTTAATCGGGGGCAACAATGAGCAGTTCTTC. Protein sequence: CASSLIGGNNEQFF.

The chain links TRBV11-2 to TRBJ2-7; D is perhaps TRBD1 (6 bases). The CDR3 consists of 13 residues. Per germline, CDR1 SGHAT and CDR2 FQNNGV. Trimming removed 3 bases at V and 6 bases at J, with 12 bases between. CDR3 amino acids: CASSLGTGPEQYF. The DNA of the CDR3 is TGTGCCAGCAGCTTGGGAACAGGGCCCGAGCAGTACTTC.

This chain's CDR3 is CASSPAGSGYTF. The CDR3 coding sequence is TGTGCCAGCAGTCCAGCAGGGAGTGGCTACACCTTC. The chain recombines TRBV27 with TRBJ1-2, with TRBD1 as a possible D gene (5 bases). This CDR3 is built from 12 residues. The V gene lost 5 bases and the J gene lost 7 bases, with 11 bases spanning the gap. Germline V gene data show CDR1 as MNHEY and CDR2 as SMNVEV (reference sequence).

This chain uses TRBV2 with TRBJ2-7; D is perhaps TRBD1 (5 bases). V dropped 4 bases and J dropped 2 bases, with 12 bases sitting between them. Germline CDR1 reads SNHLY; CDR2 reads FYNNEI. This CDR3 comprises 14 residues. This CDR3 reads CASSVQGSPYEQYF. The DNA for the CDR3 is TGTGCCAGCAGTGTCCAGGGAAGCCCCTACGAGCAGTACTTC.

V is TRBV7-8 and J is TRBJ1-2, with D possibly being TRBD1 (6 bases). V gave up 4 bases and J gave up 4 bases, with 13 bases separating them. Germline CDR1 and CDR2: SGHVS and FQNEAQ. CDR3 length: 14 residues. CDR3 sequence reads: CASSWITGIYGYTF. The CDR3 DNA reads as TGTGCCAGCAGCTGGATTACAGGGATCTATGGCTACACCTTC.

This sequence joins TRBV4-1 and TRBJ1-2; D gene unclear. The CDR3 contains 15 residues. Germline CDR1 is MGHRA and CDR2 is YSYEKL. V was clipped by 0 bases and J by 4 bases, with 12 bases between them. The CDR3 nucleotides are TGCGCCAGCAGCCAAGACCGCCAAATCACCTATGGCTACACCTTC. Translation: CASSQDRQITYGYTF.

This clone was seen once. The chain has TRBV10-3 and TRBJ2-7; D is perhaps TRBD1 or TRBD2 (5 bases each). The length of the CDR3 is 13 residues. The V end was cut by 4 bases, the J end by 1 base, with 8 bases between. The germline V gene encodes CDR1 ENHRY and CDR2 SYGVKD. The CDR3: CAISGDVSYEQYF. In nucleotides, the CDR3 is TGTGCCATCAGTGGGGACGTTTCCTACGAGCAGTACTTC.

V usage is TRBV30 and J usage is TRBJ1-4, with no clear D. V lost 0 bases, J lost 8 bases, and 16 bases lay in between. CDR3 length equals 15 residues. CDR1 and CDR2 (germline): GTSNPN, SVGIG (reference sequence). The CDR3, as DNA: TGTGCCTGGAGTGTATTTCGTCGGACTCGGGAAAAACTGTTTTTT. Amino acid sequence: CAWSVFRRTREKLFF.

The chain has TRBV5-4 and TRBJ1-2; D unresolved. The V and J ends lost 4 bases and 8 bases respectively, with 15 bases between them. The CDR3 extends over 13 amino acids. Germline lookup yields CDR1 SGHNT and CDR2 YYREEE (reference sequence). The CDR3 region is CASSQTSLEGYTF. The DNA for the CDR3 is TGTGCCAGCAGCCAAACCTCTCTCGAGGGCTACACCTTC. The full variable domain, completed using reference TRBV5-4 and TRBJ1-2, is ETGVTQSPTHLIKTRGQQVTLRCSSQSGHNTVSWYQQALGQGPQFIFQYYREEENGRGNFPPRFSGLQFPNYSSELNVNALELDDSALYLCASSQTSLEGYTFGSGTRLTVV.

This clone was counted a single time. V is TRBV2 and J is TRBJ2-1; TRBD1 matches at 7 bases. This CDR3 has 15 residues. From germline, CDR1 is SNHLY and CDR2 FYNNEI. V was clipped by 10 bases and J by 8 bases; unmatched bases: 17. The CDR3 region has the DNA TGTGCCACGGAGAGACAGGGTCTTCTGGGGGATGAGCAGTTCTTC. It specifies CATERQGLLGDEQFF.

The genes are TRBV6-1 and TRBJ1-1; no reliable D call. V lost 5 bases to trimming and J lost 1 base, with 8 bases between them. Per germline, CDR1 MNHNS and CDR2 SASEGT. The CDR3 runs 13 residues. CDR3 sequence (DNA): TGTGCCAGCAGTCCGGCAGCGAACACTGAAGCTTTCTTT. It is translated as CASSPAANTEAFF.

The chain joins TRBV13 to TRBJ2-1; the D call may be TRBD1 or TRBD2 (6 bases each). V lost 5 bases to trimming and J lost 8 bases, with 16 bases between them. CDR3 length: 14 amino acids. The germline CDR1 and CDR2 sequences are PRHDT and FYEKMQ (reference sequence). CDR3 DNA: TGTGCCAGCAGCCCATCCGGGGGCGGGGATGAGCAGTTCTTC. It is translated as CASSPSGGGDEQFF.

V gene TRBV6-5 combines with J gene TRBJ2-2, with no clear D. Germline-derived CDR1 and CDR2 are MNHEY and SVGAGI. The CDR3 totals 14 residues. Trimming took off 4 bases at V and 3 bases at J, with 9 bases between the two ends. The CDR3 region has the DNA TGTGCCAGCAGTTCCCCAGACTACACCGGGGAGCTGTTTTTT. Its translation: CASSSPDYTGELFF.

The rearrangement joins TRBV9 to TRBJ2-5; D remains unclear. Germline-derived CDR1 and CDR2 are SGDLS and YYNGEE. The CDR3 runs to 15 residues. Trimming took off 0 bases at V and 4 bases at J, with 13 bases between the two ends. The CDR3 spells CASSVEGQDGETQYF. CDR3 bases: TGTGCCAGCAGCGTAGAAGGGCAAGATGGAGAGACCCAGTACTTC.

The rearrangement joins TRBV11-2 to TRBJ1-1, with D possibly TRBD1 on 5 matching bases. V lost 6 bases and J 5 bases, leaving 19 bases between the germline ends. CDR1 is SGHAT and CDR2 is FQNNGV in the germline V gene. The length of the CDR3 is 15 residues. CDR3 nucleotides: TGTGCCAGCAGTCCCGGGACTCAACGGAGGACTGAAGCTTTCTTT. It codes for CASSPGTQRRTEAFF.

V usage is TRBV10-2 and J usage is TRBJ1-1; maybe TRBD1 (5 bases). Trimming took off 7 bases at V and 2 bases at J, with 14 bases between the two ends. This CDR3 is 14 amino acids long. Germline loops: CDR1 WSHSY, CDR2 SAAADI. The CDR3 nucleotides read TGCGCCAGCATAGCGCAGGGAATAAACACTGAAGCTTTCTTT. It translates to CASIAQGINTEAFF.

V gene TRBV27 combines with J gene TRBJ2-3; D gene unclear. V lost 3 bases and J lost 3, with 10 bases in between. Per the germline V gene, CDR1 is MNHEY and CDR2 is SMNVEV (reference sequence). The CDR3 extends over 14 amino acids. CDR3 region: CASSFMWETDTQYF. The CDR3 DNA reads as TGTGCCAGCAGTTTCATGTGGGAAACAGATACGCAGTATTTT.

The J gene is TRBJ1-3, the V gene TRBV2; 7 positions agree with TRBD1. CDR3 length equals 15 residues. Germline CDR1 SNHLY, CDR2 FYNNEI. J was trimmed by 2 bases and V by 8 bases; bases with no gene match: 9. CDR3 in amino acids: CASRPGGGAGNTIYF. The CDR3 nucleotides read TGTGCCAGCCGTCCAGGGGGTGGTGCTGGAAACACCATATATTTT.